Below are 8 T cell receptor beta chains sequenced from a single sample in a study of CD8+CD57+ T cells in acquired aplastic anemia. By flow cytometry, patients selected for sequencing had shown an expansion of CD8+CD57+ cells. Both TCR beta VDJ combination and CDR3 sequence profiling were carried out. Genomic DNA was the template for this profiling. From the reads, TCRdb called clonotypes with MiXCR, one entry per CDR3 protein. The data hold around 500,000 distinct CDR3 sequences, with roughly 34% observed a single time. The specimen sequenced was sorted CD4+, CD8+, or CD8+CD57+ T cells (not recorded which) from PBMCs. These receptors were obtained from a human donor with aplastic anemia.

The V and J genes are TRBV14 and TRBJ1-1, with 9 bases fitting TRBD1. V was pared by 4 bases and J by 8 bases, with 8 bases of the junction left unmatched. From germline, CDR1 is SGHDN and CDR2 FVKESK. The CDR3 extends over 14 amino acids. This chain's CDR3 is CASSPITDRGEAFF. In DNA, the CDR3 is TGTGCCAGCAGCCCGATTACTGACAGGGGGGAAGCTTTCTTT.

This chain links TRBV2 with TRBJ1-2; 11 nucleotides align to TRBD1. This CDR3 has 15 amino acids. Trimming removed 6 bases from V and 6 bases from J; junction bases left unmatched: 9. Per the germline V gene, CDR1 is SNHLY and CDR2 is FYNNEI. The CDR3 here is CASSQSGTGGHGYTF. CDR3 DNA: TGTGCCAGCAGCCAGTCCGGGACAGGGGGTCATGGCTACACCTTC.

About this clonotype: The CDR3 ends on some other residue instead of the conserved phenylalanine or tryptophan, so this is likely a read error. The limits of the CDR3 on the DNA are not certain, so only TCRdb's listed CDR3 is given. The chain employs TRBV19 and TRBJ1-6; the table's D call, TRBD1, was not checked against the DNA. The CDR3 has 8 residues if both end residues are counted. Germline CDR1 is LNHDA and CDR2 is SQIVND (reference sequence). The CDR3 loop is CASSPSGT.

This CDR3 is CASSLDGSSGNTIYF. The CDR3 DNA is TGTGCCAGCAGCTTAGACGGGAGCTCTGGAAACACCATATATTTT. The chain links TRBV11-1 to TRBJ1-3; unclear D gene. The CDR3 runs 15 residues. V gave up 1 base and J gave up 0 bases, with 7 bases separating them. Germline V gene sequence: CDR1 SGHAT, CDR2 FQDESV (reference sequence).

This rearrangement joins TRBV19 to TRBJ2-1; 9 positions match TRBD2. Trimming at V came to 8 bases and at J to 4 bases, leaving 6 bases not matched to a gene. The CDR3 spans 14 residues. Per germline, CDR1 LNHDA and CDR2 SQIVND (reference sequence). The CDR3 protein is CASDSGRTYNEQFF. CDR3 nucleotides: TGTGCCAGTGATAGCGGGAGAACGTACAATGAGCAGTTCTTC.

At least ten counts were recorded for this clonotype. The chain combines TRBV20-1 with TRBJ2-7, with TRBD1 identical over 8 bases. Looked up from germline, CDR1 is DFQATT and CDR2 is SNEGSKA (reference sequence). Losses at the gene ends were 5 bases for V and 3 bases for J; bases not matched to a gene: 3. The CDR3 is 12 residues long. In DNA form, the CDR3 reads TGCAGTGCTTTGACAGGGGTCTACGAGCAGTACTTC. This encodes CSALTGVYEQYF.

This chain uses TRBV7-2 with TRBJ1-3, with no clear D. Deletions cut 6 bases from V and 0 bases from J, with 9 bases between. Germline V CDR1 and CDR2: SGHTA, FQGNSA. This CDR3 has 14 residues. CDR3 DNA: TGTGCCAGCAGTACCGGGCTCTCTGGAAACACCATATATTTT. Protein: CASSTGLSGNTIYF. Complete variable domain (other parts from reference TRBV7-2 and TRBJ1-3): GAGVSQSPSNKVTEKGKDVELRCDPISGHTALYWYRQSLGQGLEFLIYFQGNSAPDKSGLPSDRFSAERTGGSVSTLTIQRTQQEDSAVYLCASSTGLSGNTIYFGEGSWLTVV.

This clonotype has a count of ten or more. This chain uses TRBV12-3 or TRBV12-4 with TRBJ2-7; D not certain. V gave up 3 bases and J gave up 4 bases, with 10 bases separating them. This CDR3 is built from 13 residues. CDR3 region: CASSFPPLYEQYF. CDR3 in DNA: TGTGCCAGCAGTTTTCCCCCCCTATACGAGCAGTACTTC.